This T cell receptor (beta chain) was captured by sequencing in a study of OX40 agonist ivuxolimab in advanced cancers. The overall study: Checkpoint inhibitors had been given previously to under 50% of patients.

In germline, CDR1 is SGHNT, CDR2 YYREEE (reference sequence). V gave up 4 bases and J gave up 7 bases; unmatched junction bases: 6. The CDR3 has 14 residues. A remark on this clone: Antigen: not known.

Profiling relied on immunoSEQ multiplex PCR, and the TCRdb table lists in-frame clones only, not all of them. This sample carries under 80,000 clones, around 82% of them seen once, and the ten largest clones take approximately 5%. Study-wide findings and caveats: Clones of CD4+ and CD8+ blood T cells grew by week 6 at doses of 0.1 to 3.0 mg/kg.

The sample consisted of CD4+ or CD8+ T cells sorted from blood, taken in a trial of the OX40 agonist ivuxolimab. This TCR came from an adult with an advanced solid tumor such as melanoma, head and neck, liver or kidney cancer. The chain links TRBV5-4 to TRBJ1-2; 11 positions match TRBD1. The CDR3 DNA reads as TGTGCCAGCAGCCCCGGACAGGGGGCGTCTGGCTACACCTTC. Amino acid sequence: CASSPGQGASGYTF.